The sequence of this T cell receptor (beta chain) was determined in a study of blood T cell repertoires in COVID-19 (dated by TCRdb to 2020 to 2021). In terms of the full investigation: The collaborator samples originated in the United States, Italy and Spain and spanned the acute and convalescent phases of COVID-19. The material from the prospective study consisted of cDNA or gDNA derived from T cells, B-cell-depleted T cells, or PBMCs. The dataset comprised deeply sampled blood TCRbeta repertoires from subjects exposed to, actively infected with, or recovered from COVID-19. The repertoires were released in a freely available public database intended as a resource for research on the immune response to SARS-CoV-2. Samples were obtained from the ongoing ImmuneRACE study (first 160 participants) and from over 1,000 subjects provided by 6 global collaborators. Nearly every sample came with metadata listing a de-identified subject ID, COVID-19 status, age in years and sex. HLA class I and class II types, where available, came from metadata supplied by the sample provider rather than from assay-based typing. Overall results and qualifications from the work: The quantity of clinical and demographic metadata differed by source and by participant and was supplied without curation.

At one collaborating source in Seattle, patients were enrolled during active infection and were followed longitudinally through the course of disease. Each collaborating institution followed its own protocols to collect whole blood in K2EDTA tubes. For TCRbeta analysis, collaborators shipped samples as frozen whole blood, isolated PBMCs, or DNA extracted from either of those sample types. TCRbeta CDR3 regions were amplified from genomic DNA by means of the immunoSEQ Assay, a bias-controlled multiplex PCR. As for the original processing: The number of nucleated cells in each sample was estimated from the amplification of reference gene primers within the assay. To quantify the absolute abundance of each unique TCRbeta CDR3 rearrangement, sequence reads were collapsed and filtered. For each sample, productive Simpson clonality was calculated as the square root of Simpson's diversity index over productive rearrangements. TCRdb obtained this table from immuneACCESS and retained in-frame rearrangements with V and J assigned. These tables miss some clones; where compared with another copy, unresolved V genes account for less than half of the shortfall, and the remainder is unexplained. V, J and clone size were drawn from that table, and D and trimming were deduced from the DNA. Within this sample are just over 350,000 clones, with approximately 86% of them counted one time only. The ten largest account for under 8.5% of the sample.

As concerns this clone: The antigen it binds to is not known. No much larger clone is present one base from it, and per-base qualities are unavailable.

The germline V gene (reference sequence) provides CDR1 MNHEY and CDR2 SMNVEV. The germline ends are 21 bases apart after V is trimmed by 4 bases and J by 14 bases. The CDR3 numbers 14 residues from cysteine through phenylalanine. Only the CDR3 DNA is retained, 42 bases long and in frame from the first base. Sequencing used peripheral blood. The receptor's source is a woman aged 55-69 years with COVID-19, enrolled during active disease. Recombination connected TRBV27 to TRBJ2-1; the D gene remains uncertain. CDR3 protein: CASSSSLLPTIKFF. The DNA is TGTGCCAGCAGTTCTTCATTATTACCCACAATCAAGTTCTTC.